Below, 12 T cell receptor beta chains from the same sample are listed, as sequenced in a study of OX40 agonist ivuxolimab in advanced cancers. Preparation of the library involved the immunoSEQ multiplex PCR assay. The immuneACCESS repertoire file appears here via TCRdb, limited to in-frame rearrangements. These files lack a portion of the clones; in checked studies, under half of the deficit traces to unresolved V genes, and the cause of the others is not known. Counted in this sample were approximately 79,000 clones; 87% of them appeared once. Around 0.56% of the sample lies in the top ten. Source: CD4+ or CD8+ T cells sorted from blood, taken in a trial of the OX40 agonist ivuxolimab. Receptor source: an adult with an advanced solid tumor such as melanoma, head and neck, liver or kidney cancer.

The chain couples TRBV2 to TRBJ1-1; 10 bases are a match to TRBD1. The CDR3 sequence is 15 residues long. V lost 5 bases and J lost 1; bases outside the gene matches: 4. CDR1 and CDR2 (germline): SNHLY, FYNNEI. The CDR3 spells CASSKGQGRNTEAFF. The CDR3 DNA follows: TGTGCCAGCAGTAAGGGACAGGGGAGGAACACTGAAGCTTTCTTT.

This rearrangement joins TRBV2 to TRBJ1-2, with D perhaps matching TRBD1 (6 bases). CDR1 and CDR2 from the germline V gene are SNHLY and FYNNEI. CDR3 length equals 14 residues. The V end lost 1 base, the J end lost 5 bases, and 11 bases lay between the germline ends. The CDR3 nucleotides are TGTGCCAGCAGTGAAGACAGGGCCCCGTATGGCTACACCTTC. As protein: CASSEDRAPYGYTF.

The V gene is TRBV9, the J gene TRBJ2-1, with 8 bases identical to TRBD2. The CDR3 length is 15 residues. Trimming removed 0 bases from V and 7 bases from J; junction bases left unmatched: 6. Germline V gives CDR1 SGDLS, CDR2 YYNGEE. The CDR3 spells CASSVVGLAGNEQFF. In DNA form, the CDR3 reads TGTGCCAGCAGCGTAGTCGGCCTAGCGGGTAATGAGCAGTTCTTC. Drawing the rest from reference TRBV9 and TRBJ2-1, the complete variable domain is DSGVTQTPKHLITATGQRVTLRCSPRSGDLSVYWYQQSLDQGLQFLIQYYNGEERAKGNILERFSAQQFPDLHSELNLSSLELGDSALYFCASSVVGLAGNEQFFGPGTRLTVL.

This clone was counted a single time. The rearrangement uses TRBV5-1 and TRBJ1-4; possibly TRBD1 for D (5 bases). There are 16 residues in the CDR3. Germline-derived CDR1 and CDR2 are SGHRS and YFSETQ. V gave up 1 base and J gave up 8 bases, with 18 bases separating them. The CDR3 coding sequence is TGCGCCAGCAGCTTGTCTGCCGGGAGAAAGGGGGAAAAACTGTTTTTT. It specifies CASSLSAGRKGEKLFF.

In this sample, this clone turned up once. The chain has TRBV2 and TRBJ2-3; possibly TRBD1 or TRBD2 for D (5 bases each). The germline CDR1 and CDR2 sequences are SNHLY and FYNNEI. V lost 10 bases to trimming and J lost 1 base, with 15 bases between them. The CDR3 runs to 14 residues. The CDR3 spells CATQEAGRTDTQYF. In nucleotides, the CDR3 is TGTGCCACCCAGGAGGCAGGGCGCACAGATACGCAGTATTTT.

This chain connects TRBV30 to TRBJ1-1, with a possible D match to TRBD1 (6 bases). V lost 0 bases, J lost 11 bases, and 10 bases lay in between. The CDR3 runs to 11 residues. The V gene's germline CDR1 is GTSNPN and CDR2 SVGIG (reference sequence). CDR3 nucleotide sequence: TGTGCCTGGAGTGTCGGGGGGCTGGCTTTCTTT. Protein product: CAWSVGGLAFF.

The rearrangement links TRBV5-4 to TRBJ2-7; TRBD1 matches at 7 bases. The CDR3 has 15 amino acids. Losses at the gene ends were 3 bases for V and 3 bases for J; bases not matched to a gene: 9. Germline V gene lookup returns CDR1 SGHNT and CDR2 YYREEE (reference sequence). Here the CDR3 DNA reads TGTGCCAGCAGCTCGGCCGGGACAGTGAGCTACGAGCAGTACTTC. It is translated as CASSSAGTVSYEQYF.

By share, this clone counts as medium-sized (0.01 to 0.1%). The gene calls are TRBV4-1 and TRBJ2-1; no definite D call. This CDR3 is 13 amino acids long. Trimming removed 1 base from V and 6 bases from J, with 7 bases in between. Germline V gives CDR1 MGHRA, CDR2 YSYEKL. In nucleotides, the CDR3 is TGCGCCAGCAGCCAAGCTTGGGGCAATGAGCAGTTCTTC. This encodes CASSQAWGNEQFF.

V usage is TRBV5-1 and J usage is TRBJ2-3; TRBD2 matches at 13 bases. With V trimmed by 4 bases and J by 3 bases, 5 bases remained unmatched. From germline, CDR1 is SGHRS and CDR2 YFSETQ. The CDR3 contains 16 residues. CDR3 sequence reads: CASSTRTSGSTDTQYF. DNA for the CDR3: TGCGCCAGCAGCACCAGGACTAGCGGGAGTACAGATACGCAGTATTTT. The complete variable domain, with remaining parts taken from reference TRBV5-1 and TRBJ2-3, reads KAGVTQTPRYLIKTRGQQVTLSCSPISGHRSVSWYQQTPGQGLQFLFEYFSETQRNKGNFPGRFSGRQFSNSRSEMNVSTLELGDSALYLCASSTRTSGSTDTQYFGPGTRLTVL.

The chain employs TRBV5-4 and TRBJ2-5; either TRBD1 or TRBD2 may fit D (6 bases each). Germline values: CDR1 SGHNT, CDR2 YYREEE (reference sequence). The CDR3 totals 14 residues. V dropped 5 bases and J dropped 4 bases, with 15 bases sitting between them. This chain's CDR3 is CASSFTGAGETQYF. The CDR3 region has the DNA TGTGCCAGCAGTTTTACGGGGGCGGGAGAGACCCAGTACTTC.

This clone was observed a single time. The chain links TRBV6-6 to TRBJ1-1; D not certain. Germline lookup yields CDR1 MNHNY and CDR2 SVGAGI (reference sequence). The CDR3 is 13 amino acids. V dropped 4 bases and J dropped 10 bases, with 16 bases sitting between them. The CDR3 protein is CASSSEAPMGAFF. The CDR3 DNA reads TGTGCCAGCAGTTCCGAGGCGCCGATGGGAGCTTTCTTT.

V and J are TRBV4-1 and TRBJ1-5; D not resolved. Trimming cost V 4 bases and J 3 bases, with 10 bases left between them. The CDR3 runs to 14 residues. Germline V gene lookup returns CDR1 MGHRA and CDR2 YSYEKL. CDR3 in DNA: TGCGCCAGCAGCCTCAACTTTCTCAATCAGCCCCAGCATTTT. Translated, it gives CASSLNFLNQPQHF.